The T cell receptor beta chain described here comes from a study of cytomegalovirus exposure and HLA in healthy donors. The V gene lost 2 bases and the J gene lost 10 bases, with 18 bases spanning the gap. From germline, CDR1 is MNHEY and CDR2 SMNVEV (reference sequence). The CDR3 extends over 15 amino acids. The PCR made use of 60 Vbeta and 13 Jbeta primers. Assay used: immunoSEQ multiplex PCR; TCRdb lists only in-frame clones, some missing. This sample's table has approximately 45,000 clones. Regarding this clone: Its specificity is unknown.

Study-wide results and limits: Immune exposure data for these donors was limited to CMV serostatus. HLA restriction was apparent for most CMV-associated TCR beta chains in a later analysis. A previous analysis found most TCR beta V segments productive roughly 87% or roughly 30% of the time. Three chains linked to CMV were shown in vitro to be specific for CMV antigens.

The chain uses TRBV27 and TRBJ2-1; D perhaps matches TRBD1 (5 bases). Sequencing was carried out using PBMCs. The source of this sequence is a male donor in good health and CMV-seronegative. The CDR3, as DNA: TGTGCCAGCAGTTTAACGGCAGGGAAGGACCGAGAGCAGTTCTTC. It translates to CASSLTAGKDREQFF.